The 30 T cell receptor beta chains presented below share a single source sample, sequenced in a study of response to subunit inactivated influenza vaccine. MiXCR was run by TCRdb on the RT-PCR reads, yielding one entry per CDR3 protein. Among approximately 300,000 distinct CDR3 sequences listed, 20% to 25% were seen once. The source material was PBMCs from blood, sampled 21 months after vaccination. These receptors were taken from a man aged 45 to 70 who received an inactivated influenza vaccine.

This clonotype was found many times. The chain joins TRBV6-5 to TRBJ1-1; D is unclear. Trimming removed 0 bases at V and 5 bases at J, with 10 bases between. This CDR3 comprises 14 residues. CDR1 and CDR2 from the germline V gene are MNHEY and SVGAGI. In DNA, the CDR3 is TGTGCCAGCAGTTACTCGTCGGGTAGAACTGAAGCTTTCTTT. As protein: CASSYSSGRTEAFF.

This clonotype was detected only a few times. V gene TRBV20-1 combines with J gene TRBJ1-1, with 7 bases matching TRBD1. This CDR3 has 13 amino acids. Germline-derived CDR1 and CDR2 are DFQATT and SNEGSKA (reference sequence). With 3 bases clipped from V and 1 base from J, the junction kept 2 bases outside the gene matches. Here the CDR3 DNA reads TGCAGTGCTAGTAACAGGGGGAACACTGAAGCTTTCTTT. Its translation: CSASNRGNTEAFF.

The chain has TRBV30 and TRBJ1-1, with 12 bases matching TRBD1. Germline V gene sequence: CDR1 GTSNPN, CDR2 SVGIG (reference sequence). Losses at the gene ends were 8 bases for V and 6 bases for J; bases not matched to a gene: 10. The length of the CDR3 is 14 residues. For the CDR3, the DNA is TGTGCCCGCTCTCCGGGACAGGGGGCACCTGAAGCTTTCTTT. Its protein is CARSPGQGAPEAFF.

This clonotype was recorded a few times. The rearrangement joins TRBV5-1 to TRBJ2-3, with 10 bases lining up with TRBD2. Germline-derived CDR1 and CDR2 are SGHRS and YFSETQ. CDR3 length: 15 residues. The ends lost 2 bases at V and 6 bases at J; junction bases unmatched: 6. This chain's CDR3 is CASSFHSGGSDTQYF. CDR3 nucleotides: TGCGCCAGCAGCTTCCATAGCGGGGGGTCGGATACGCAGTATTTT. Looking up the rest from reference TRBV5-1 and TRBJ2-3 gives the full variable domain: KAGVTQTPRYLIKTRGQQVTLSCSPISGHRSVSWYQQTPGQGLQFLFEYFSETQRNKGNFPGRFSGRQFSNSRSEMNVSTLELGDSALYLCASSFHSGGSDTQYFGPGTRLTVL.

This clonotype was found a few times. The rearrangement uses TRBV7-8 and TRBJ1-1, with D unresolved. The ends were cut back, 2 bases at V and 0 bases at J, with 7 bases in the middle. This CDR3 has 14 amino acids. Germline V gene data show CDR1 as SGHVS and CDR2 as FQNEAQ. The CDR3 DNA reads TGTGCCAGCAGCTTACCACTCCTGAACACTGAAGCTTTCTTT. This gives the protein CASSLPLLNTEAFF.

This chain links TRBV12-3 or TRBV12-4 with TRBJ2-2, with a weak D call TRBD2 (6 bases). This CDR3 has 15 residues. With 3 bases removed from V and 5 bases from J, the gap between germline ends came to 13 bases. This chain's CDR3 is CASSLAGEATGELFF. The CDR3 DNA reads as TGTGCCAGCAGTTTGGCTGGGGAGGCGACCGGGGAGCTGTTTTTT.

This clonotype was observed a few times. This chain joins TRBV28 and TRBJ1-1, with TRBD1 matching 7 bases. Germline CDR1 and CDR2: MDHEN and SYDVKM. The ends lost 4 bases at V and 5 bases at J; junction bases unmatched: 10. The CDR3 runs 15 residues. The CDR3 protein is CASSSTIQGSTEAFF. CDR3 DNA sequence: TGTGCCAGCAGTTCCACCATACAGGGGAGTACTGAAGCTTTCTTT.

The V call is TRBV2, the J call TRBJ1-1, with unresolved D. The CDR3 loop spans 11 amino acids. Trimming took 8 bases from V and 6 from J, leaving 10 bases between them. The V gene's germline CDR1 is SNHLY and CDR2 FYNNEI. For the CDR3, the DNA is TGTGCCAGCGACTTTGGCGCTGAAGCTTTCTTT. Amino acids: CASDFGAEAFF.

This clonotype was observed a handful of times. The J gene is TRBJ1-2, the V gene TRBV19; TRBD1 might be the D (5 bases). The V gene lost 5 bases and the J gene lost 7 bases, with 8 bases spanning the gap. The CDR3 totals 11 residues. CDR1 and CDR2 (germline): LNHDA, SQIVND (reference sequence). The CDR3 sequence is CASSGGAGYTF. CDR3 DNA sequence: TGTGCCAGTAGTGGAGGGGCTGGCTACACCTTC. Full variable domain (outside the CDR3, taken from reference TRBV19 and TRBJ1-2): DGGITQSPKYLFRKEGQNVTLSCEQNLNHDAMYWYRQDPGQGLRLIYYSQIVNDFQKGDIAEGYSVSREKKESFPLTVTSAQKNPTAFYLCASSGGAGYTFGSGTRLTVV.

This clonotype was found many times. The CDR3 nucleotides are TGTGCCAGCAGTGCCGGGACAGGGGGAAACTATGGCTACACCTTC. This encodes CASSAGTGGNYGYTF. The J gene is TRBJ1-2, the V gene TRBV12-3 or TRBV12-4; 11 bases map to TRBD1. V shed 5 bases and J 2 bases; nucleotides not matched to a gene: 4. The CDR3 is 15 residues long.

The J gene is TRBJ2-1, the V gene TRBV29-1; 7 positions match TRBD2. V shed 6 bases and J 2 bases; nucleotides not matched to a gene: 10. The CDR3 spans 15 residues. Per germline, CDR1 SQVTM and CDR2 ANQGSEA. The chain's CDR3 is CSVGRRGRTYNEQFF. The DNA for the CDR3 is TGCAGCGTAGGGAGGCGCGGGAGAACCTACAATGAGCAGTTCTTC.

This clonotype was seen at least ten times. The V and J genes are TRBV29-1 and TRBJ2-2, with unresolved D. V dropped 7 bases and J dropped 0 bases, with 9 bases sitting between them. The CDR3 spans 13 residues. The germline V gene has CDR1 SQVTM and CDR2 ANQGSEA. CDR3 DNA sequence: TGCAGCGGGGCCCTTTCGAACACCGGGGAGCTGTTTTTT. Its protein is CSGALSNTGELFF.

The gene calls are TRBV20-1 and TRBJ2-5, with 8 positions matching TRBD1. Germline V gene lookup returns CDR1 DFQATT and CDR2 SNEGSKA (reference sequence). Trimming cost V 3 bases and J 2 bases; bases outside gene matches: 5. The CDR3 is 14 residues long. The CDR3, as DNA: TGCAGTGCTAGTAGACAGGGGCTACAAGAGACCCAGTACTTC. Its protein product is CSASRQGLQETQYF.

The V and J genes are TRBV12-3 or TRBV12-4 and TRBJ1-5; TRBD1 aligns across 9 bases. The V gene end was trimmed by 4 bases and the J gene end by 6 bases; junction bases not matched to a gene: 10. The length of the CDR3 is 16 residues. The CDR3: CASSWGQGRFGQPQHF. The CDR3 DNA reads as TGTGCCAGCAGTTGGGGACAGGGAAGATTCGGTCAGCCCCAGCATTTT.

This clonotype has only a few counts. The CDR3 protein is CASSLELARETQYF. The CDR3 coding sequence is TGCGCCAGCAGCTTGGAGTTAGCGCGGGAGACCCAGTACTTC. The genes are TRBV5-1 and TRBJ2-5, with D possibly TRBD2 on 5 matching bases. This CDR3 spans 14 amino acids. CDR1 and CDR2 (germline): SGHRS, YFSETQ. Trimming shortened V by 0 bases and J by 5 bases, and 11 bases separated the two germline ends.

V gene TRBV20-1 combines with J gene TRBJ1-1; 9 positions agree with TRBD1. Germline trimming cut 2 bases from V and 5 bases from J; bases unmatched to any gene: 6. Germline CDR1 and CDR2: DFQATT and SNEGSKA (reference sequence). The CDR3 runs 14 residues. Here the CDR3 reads CSARQGQGGTEAFF. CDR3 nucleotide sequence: TGCAGTGCTAGACAGGGACAGGGTGGGACTGAAGCTTTCTTT.

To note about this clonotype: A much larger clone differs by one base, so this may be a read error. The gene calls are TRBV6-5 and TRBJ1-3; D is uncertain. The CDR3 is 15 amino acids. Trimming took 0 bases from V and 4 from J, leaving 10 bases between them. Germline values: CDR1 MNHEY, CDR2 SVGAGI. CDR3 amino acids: CASSYSKVRGNTIYF. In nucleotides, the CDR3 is TGTGCCAGCAGTTACTCGAAGGTGCGGGGAAACACCATATATTTT.

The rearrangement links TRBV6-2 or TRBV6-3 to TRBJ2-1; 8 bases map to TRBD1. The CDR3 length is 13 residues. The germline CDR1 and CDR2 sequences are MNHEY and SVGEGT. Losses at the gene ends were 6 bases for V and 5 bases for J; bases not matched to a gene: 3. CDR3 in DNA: TGTGCCAGCAGGCAGGGGGCGAACAATGAGCAGTTCTTC. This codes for CASRQGANNEQFF.

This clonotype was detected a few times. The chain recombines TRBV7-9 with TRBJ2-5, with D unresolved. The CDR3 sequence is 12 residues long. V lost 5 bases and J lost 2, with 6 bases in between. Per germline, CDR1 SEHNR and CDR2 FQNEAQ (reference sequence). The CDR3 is CASSPQQETQYF. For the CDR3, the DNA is TGTGCCAGCAGCCCCCAGCAAGAGACCCAGTACTTC. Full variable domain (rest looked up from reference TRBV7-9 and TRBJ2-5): DTGVSQNPRHKITKRGQNVTFRCDPISEHNRLYWYRQTLGQGPEFLTYFQNEAQLEKSRLLSDRFSAERPKGSFSTLEIQRTEQGDSAMYLCASSPQQETQYFGPGTRLLVL.

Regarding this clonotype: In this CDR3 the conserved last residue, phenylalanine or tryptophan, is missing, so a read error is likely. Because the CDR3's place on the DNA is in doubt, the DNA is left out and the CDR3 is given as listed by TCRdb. The chain's CDR3 is CSGGRELNGYTC. The chain has TRBV29-1 and TRBJ1-2. Germline CDR1 SQVTM, CDR2 ANQGSEA. The CDR3 spans 12 residues, counting both ends.

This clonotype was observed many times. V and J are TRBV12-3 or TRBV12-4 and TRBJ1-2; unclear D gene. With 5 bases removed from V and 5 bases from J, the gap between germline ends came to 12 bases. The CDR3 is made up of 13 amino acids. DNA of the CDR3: TGTGCCAGCAGTGAGACTAGAAAATATGGCTACACCTTC. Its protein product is CASSETRKYGYTF.

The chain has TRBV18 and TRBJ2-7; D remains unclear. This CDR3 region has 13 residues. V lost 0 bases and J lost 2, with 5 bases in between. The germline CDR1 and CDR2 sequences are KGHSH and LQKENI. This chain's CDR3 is CASSPPTAYEQYF. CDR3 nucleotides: TGTGCCAGCTCACCACCCACAGCCTACGAGCAGTACTTC. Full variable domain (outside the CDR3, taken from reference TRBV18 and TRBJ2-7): NAGVMQNPRHLVRRRGQEARLRCSPMKGHSHVYWYRQLPEEGLKFMVYLQKENIIDESGMPKERFSAEFPKEGPSILRIQQVVRGDSAAYFCASSPPTAYEQYFGPGTRLTVT.

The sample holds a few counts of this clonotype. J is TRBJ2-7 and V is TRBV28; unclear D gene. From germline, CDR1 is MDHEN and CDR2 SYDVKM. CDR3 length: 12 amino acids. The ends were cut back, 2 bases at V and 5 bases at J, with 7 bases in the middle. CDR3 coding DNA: TGTGCCAGCAGTTTACCCCCCCACGAGCAGTACTTC. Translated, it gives CASSLPPHEQYF.

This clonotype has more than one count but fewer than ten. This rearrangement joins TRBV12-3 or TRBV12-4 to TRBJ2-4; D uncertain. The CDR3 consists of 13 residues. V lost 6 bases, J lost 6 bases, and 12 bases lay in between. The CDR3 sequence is CASSPAVPNIQYF. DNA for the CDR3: TGTGCCAGCAGCCCCGCAGTCCCAAACATTCAGTACTTC.

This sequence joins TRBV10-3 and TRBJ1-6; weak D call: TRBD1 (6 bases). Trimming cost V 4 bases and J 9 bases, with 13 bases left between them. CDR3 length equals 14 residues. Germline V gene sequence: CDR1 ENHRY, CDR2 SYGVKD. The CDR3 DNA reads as TGTGCCATCAGTGTCTCAGGGGTAGGTTCACCCCTCCACTTT. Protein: CAISVSGVGSPLHF.

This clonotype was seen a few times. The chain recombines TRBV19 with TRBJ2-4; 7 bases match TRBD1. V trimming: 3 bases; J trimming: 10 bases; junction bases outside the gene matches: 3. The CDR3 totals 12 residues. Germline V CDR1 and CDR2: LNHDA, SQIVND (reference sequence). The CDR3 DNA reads TGTGCCAGTAGTATGGGACAGAATATTCAGTACTTC. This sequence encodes CASSMGQNIQYF.

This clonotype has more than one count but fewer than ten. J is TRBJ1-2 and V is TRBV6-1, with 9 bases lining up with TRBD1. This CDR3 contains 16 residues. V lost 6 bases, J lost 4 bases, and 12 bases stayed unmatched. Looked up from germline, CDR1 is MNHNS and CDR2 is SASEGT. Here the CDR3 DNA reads TGTGCCAGCAGCGCACCCAAGACAGGGGGAGTCTATGGCTACACCTTC. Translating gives CASSAPKTGGVYGYTF.

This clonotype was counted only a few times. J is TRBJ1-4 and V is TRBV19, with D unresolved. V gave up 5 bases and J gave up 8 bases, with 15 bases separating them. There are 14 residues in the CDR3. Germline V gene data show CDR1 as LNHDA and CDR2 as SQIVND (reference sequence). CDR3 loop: CASSPRGRTEKLFF. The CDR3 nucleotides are TGTGCCAGTAGTCCCCGTGGAAGAACCGAAAAACTGTTTTTT.

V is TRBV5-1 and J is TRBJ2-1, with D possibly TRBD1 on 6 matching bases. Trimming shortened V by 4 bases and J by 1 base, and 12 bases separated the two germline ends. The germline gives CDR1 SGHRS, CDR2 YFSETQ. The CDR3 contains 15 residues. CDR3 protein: CASSPSDSSYNEQFF. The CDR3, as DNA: TGCGCCAGCAGCCCTTCGGACAGTTCCTACAATGAGCAGTTCTTC.

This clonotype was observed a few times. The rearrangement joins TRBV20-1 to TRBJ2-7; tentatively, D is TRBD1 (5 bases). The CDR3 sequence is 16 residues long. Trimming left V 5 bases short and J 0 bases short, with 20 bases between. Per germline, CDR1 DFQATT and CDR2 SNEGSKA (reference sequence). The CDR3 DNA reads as TGCAGTGCTGGAAAAAAACAGGCGACGAGCTCCTACGAGCAGTACTTC. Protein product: CSAGKKQATSSYEQYF.